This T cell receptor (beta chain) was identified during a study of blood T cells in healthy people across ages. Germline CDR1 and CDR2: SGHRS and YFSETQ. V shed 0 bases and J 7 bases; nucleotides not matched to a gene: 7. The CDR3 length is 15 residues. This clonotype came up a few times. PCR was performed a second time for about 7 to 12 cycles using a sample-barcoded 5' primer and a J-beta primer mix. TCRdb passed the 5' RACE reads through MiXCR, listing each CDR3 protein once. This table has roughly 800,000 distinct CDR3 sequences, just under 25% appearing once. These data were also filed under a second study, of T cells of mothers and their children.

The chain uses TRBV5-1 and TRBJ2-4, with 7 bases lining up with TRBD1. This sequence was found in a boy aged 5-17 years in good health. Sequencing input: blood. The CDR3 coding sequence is TGCGCCAGCAGCTTGGGACAGGGTTGGGGCAACATTCAGTACTTC. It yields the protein CASSLGQGWGNIQYF. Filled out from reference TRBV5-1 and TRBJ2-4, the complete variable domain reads KAGVTQTPRYLIKTRGQQVTLSCSPISGHRSVSWYQQTPGQGLQFLFEYFSETQRNKGNFPGRFSGRQFSNSRSEMNVSTLELGDSALYLCASSLGQGWGNIQYFGAGTRLSVL.